These 29 T cell receptor beta chains were sequenced from one sample in a study of blood T cell repertoires in COVID-19. Data came from immunoSEQ multiplex PCR; TCRdb stores just in-frame clones and leaves some out. Altogether about 110,000 clones are present, 60% to 80% being singletons, with the ten largest covering roughly 16%. The material sequenced was peripheral blood. All receptors derive from a woman older than 75 with active or convalescent COVID-19.

The chain recombines TRBV18 with TRBJ2-6; no firm D call. Germline V lookup: CDR1 KGHSH, CDR2 LQKENI. The CDR3 spans 17 residues. The germline V and J ends were trimmed by 3 bases and 1 base, with 13 bases remaining between them. In DNA form, the CDR3 reads TGTGCCAGCTCACCGTTCGCAGAAAAATCTGGGGCCAACGTCCTGACTTTC. Protein sequence: CASSPFAEKSGANVLTF.

V and J are TRBV7-3 and TRBJ2-1, with D perhaps TRBD1 (6 bases). In germline, CDR1 is SGHTA, CDR2 FQGTGA. V dropped 5 bases and J dropped 0 bases, with 11 bases sitting between them. The CDR3 has 15 residues. The CDR3 loop is CASSGGPSSYNEQFF. For the CDR3, the DNA is TGTGCCAGCAGCGGGGGCCCAAGCTCCTACAATGAGCAGTTCTTC.

The chain joins TRBV28 to TRBJ1-3, with unresolved D. Germline V lookup: CDR1 MDHEN, CDR2 SYDVKM. V lost 4 bases to trimming and J lost 4 bases, with 11 bases between them. The CDR3 totals 14 residues. The chain's CDR3 is CASSSTGQGNTIYF. The CDR3 DNA sequence: TGTGCCAGCAGTTCCACGGGTCAAGGAAACACCATATATTTT.

This clone was recorded a few times. CDR3 protein: CASSLPVLGGSYEQYF. DNA for the CDR3: TGTGCCAGCAGTCTCCCGGTCCTAGGGGGATCCTACGAGCAGTACTTC. The chain couples TRBV28 to TRBJ2-7; TRBD1 might be the D (6 bases). The CDR3 is made up of 16 amino acids. From germline, CDR1 is MDHEN and CDR2 SYDVKM. V lost 5 bases and J lost 1, with 18 bases in between.

This chain joins TRBV28 and TRBJ1-5; TRBD1 is a possible D gene (5 bases). V lost 4 bases and J lost 6, with 19 bases in between. CDR1 and CDR2 (germline): MDHEN, SYDVKM. The CDR3 length is 16 residues. The CDR3 DNA follows: TGTGCCAGCAGTTCTCCCGGGCAGGGCCGGTTTCAGCCCCAGCATTTT. Its protein is CASSSPGQGRFQPQHF.

The chain couples TRBV15 to TRBJ2-3; D gene unclear. The V end lost 0 bases, the J end lost 14 bases, and 12 bases lay between the germline ends. Germline CDR1 reads LNHNV; CDR2 reads YYDKDF (reference sequence). This CDR3 is 12 amino acids long. For the CDR3, the DNA is TGTGCCACCAGCAGAGATGCGTACGTGTCGTATTTT. Its translation is CATSRDAYVSYF.

The J gene is TRBJ1-2, the V gene TRBV19; possible D gene TRBD1, 5 bases. The CDR3 is 13 residues long. The V gene lost 3 bases and the J gene lost 5 bases, with 10 bases spanning the gap. Germline V gene lookup returns CDR1 LNHDA and CDR2 SQIVND (reference sequence). The CDR3 coding sequence is TGTGCCAGTAGTATGGGGGGACGGTATGGCTACACCTTC. Amino acids: CASSMGGRYGYTF.

This clone has a count of ten or more. The chain couples TRBV7-2 to TRBJ2-7; 14 positions agree with TRBD2. V shed 4 bases, J shed 0 bases, and the junction held 11 bases outside the gene matches. The CDR3 is made up of 19 amino acids. CDR1 and CDR2 from the germline V gene are SGHTA and FQGNSA. CDR3 residues: CASSSAPGLAGVSSYEQYF. The CDR3, as DNA: TGTGCCAGCAGCTCCGCACCGGGACTAGCGGGGGTAAGCTCCTACGAGCAGTACTTC.

Only a few counts were recorded for this clone. This chain links TRBV5-4 with TRBJ2-7, with D possibly being TRBD2 (6 bases). There are 15 residues in the CDR3. CDR1 is SGHNT and CDR2 is YYREEE in the germline V gene (reference sequence). Trimming removed 3 bases from V and 6 bases from J, with 19 bases in between. The CDR3 DNA sequence: TGTGCCAGCAGCTCCTTTAGCGGCGTCCGGGTCGAGCAGTACTTC. Translation gives CASSSFSGVRVEQYF.

The chain links TRBV4-2 to TRBJ2-2, with D perhaps matching TRBD2 (5 bases). Trimming shortened V by 4 bases and J by 13 bases, and 19 bases separated the two germline ends. The CDR3 is made up of 14 amino acids. The V gene's germline CDR1 is LGHNA and CDR2 YNFKEQ. CDR3 nucleotide sequence: TGTGCCAGCAGCCCAGGCCCTGGGCGGACTGCGCTGTTTTTT. This translates into CASSPGPGRTALFF.

The V and J genes are TRBV7-2 and TRBJ2-3; 7 bases agree with TRBD2. From germline, CDR1 is SGHTA and CDR2 FQGNSA. V was pared by 2 bases and J by 5 bases, with 4 bases of the junction left unmatched. CDR3 length: 14 residues. In DNA, the CDR3 is TGTGCCAGCAGCTTAATGGGGGGGGGAGATACGCAGTATTTT. Translating gives CASSLMGGGDTQYF.

This chain connects TRBV3-1 (or the pseudogene TRBV3-2) to TRBJ1-6; possibly TRBD1 for D (6 bases). Trimming left V 4 bases short and J 5 bases short, with 15 bases between. The V gene's germline CDR1 is LGHDT and CDR2 YNNKEL (reference sequence). The CDR3 is 16 amino acids. The CDR3 is CASSPDRTWDNSPLHF. CDR3 sequence (DNA): TGTGCCAGCAGCCCCGACAGGACGTGGGATAATTCACCCCTCCACTTT.

The chain uses TRBV6-6 and TRBJ1-5; D call uncertain. There are 12 residues in the CDR3. V was trimmed by 0 bases and J by 6 bases, leaving 3 bases between them. Germline V gene sequence: CDR1 MNHNY, CDR2 SVGAGI (reference sequence). The CDR3 spells CASSYSSQPQHF. The CDR3 nucleotides are TGTGCCAGCAGTTACTCGAGTCAGCCCCAGCATTTT.

This clone was picked up a small number of times. The chain couples TRBV5-1 to TRBJ2-3; 10 nucleotides match TRBD2. J lost 0 bases, V lost 4 bases, and 8 bases had no gene match. Germline values: CDR1 SGHRS, CDR2 YFSETQ. The CDR3 totals 17 residues. Here the CDR3 reads CASSLRTSGVSTDTQYF. DNA of the CDR3: TGCGCCAGCAGCCTCAGAACTAGCGGGGTTAGCACAGATACGCAGTATTTT. Variable domain in full (rest from reference TRBV5-1 and TRBJ2-3): KAGVTQTPRYLIKTRGQQVTLSCSPISGHRSVSWYQQTPGQGLQFLFEYFSETQRNKGNFPGRFSGRQFSNSRSEMNVSTLELGDSALYLCASSLRTSGVSTDTQYFGPGTRLTVL.

The chain has TRBV9 and TRBJ2-3; 11 bases match TRBD2. The CDR3 contains 15 residues. The V gene end was trimmed by 2 bases and the J gene end by 4 bases; junction bases not matched to a gene: 3. CDR1 is SGDLS, CDR2 YYNGEE, per germline. The CDR3 DNA sequence: TGTGCCAGCAGCGTCCTAGCGGGAGGACCAGATACGCAGTATTTT. Translated: CASSVLAGGPDTQYF. Full variable domain (rest looked up from reference TRBV9 and TRBJ2-3): DSGVTQTPKHLITATGQRVTLRCSPRSGDLSVYWYQQSLDQGLQFLIQYYNGEERAKGNILERFSAQQFPDLHSELNLSSLELGDSALYFCASSVLAGGPDTQYFGPGTRLTVL.

In this sample, this clone turned up once. The chain joins TRBV20-1 to TRBJ2-5, with 7 bases aligning to TRBD1. Germline V CDR1 and CDR2: DFQATT, SNEGSKA (reference sequence). V shed 5 bases, J shed 3 bases, and the junction held 6 bases outside the gene matches. The CDR3 consists of 13 residues. For the CDR3, the DNA is TGCAGTGCTCGTGGACAGGAGAAAGAGACCCAGTACTTC. Its translation: CSARGQEKETQYF.

This chain joins TRBV7-8 and TRBJ2-7; 7 positions agree with TRBD1. CDR1 is SGHVS and CDR2 is FQNEAQ in the germline V gene. CDR3 length: 16 residues. Losses at the gene ends were 7 bases for V and 2 bases for J; bases not matched to a gene: 14. The CDR3 region is CASNPLPGTVTYEQYF. Here the CDR3 DNA reads TGTGCCAGCAACCCCTTACCGGGGACAGTGACCTACGAGCAGTACTTC.

CDR3 loop: CASTQDTVGTEAFF. The CDR3 DNA is TGCGCCAGCACTCAGGACACGGTTGGGACTGAAGCTTTCTTT. This chain joins TRBV5-1 and TRBJ1-1; D is perhaps TRBD1 (5 bases). The CDR3 consists of 14 residues. CDR1 is SGHRS, CDR2 YFSETQ, per germline. Trimming shortened V by 6 bases and J by 5 bases, and 17 bases separated the two germline ends.

The rearrangement uses TRBV3-1 (or the pseudogene TRBV3-2) and TRBJ1-1; tentatively, D is TRBD1 (6 bases). Germline CDR1 is LGHDT and CDR2 is YNNKEL (reference sequence). This CDR3 has 16 amino acids. V shed 2 bases and J shed 3 bases, with 16 bases lying between them. The chain's CDR3 is CASSQYGGGSYTEAFF. CDR3 nucleotide sequence: TGTGCCAGCAGCCAATACGGGGGGGGCTCTTACACTGAAGCTTTCTTT.

This clone occurred once. CDR3 in DNA: TGTGCCAGCAGTTTGTCCCACAGGCCAAGTCAAGAGACCCAGTACTTC. This sequence encodes CASSLSHRPSQETQYF. This sequence joins TRBV27 and TRBJ2-5, with TRBD1 as a possible D gene (5 bases). The CDR3 has 16 residues. V shed 3 bases and J shed 2 bases, with 16 bases lying between them. CDR1 and CDR2 from the germline V gene are MNHEY and SMNVEV (reference sequence).

The CDR3 loop is CASSEVRYGTRPGEQYF. In nucleotides, the CDR3 is TGTGCCAGCAGTGAAGTTCGGTATGGAACCCGACCGGGCGAGCAGTACTTC. This chain links TRBV6-1 with TRBJ2-7; D not certain. CDR3 size: 17 residues. The V gene's germline CDR1 is MNHNS and CDR2 SASEGT. Between the trimmed V and J ends, which lost 1 base and 6 bases, there was a span of 22 bases.

V gene TRBV28 combines with J gene TRBJ2-7, with 12 bases aligning to TRBD2. From germline, CDR1 is MDHEN and CDR2 SYDVKM. V lost 7 bases and J lost 4; bases outside the gene matches: 8. This CDR3 has 15 amino acids. The CDR3 region is CASTYPGTSGYEQYF. In nucleotides, the CDR3 is TGTGCCAGCACCTACCCAGGGACTAGCGGGTACGAGCAGTACTTC.

The chain joins TRBV3-1 (or the pseudogene TRBV3-2) to TRBJ1-2, with TRBD1 as a possible D gene (6 bases). The germline V gene has CDR1 LGHDT and CDR2 YNNKEL (reference sequence). V lost 1 base and J lost 10, with 25 bases in between. The CDR3 is 17 residues long. This CDR3 is CASSQAYREDEVVNYTF. Written as DNA, the CDR3 is TGTGCCAGCAGCCAAGCTTACAGGGAAGATGAAGTGGTCAACTACACCTTC.

CDR3 DNA: TGTGCCAGCAGCCCAGGACAGGCGAAAAACACTGAAGCTTTCTTT. Protein: CASSPGQAKNTEAFF. The V gene is TRBV7-9, the J gene TRBJ1-1, with 7 positions matching TRBD1. This CDR3 region has 15 residues. With V trimmed by 5 bases and J by 2 bases, 8 bases remained unmatched. Germline V gives CDR1 SEHNR, CDR2 FQNEAQ (reference sequence).

V is TRBV4-3 and J is TRBJ2-1; TRBD2 agrees at 12 bases. The CDR3 loop spans 18 amino acids. Germline CDR1 LGHNA, CDR2 YSLEER. With V trimmed by 1 base and J by 7 bases, 11 bases remained unmatched. The CDR3 region is CASSQAAFLAGGENEQFF. CDR3 bases: TGCGCCAGCAGCCAAGCCGCTTTTCTAGCGGGAGGGGAGAATGAGCAGTTCTTC.

The chain carries TRBV10-3 and TRBJ2-3; TRBD2 matches 12 bases. The CDR3 totals 17 residues. V shed 7 bases, J shed 6 bases, and the junction held 14 bases outside the gene matches. Germline-derived CDR1 and CDR2 are ENHRY and SYGVKD. The chain's CDR3 is CAITLTSGGVILDTQYF. The CDR3 DNA is TGTGCCATCACCCTGACTAGCGGGGGTGTGATTTTGGATACGCAGTATTTT.

The chain carries TRBV6-2 or TRBV6-3 and TRBJ1-4, with D possibly being TRBD1 (6 bases). This CDR3 spans 15 amino acids. Trimming took off 2 bases at V and 3 bases at J, with 10 bases between the two ends. Per germline, CDR1 MNHEY and CDR2 SVGEGT. In DNA, the CDR3 is TGTGCCAGCAGTTACCTGGGGGCGGCTAATGAAAAACTGTTTTTT. Its translation: CASSYLGAANEKLFF.

The chain uses TRBV7-9 and TRBJ2-3; 9 bases fit TRBD1. The V segment lost 5 bases and the J segment 4 bases; nucleotides outside the gene matches: 10. Germline V gene sequence: CDR1 SEHNR, CDR2 FQNEAQ (reference sequence). There are 16 residues in the CDR3. The CDR3 DNA sequence: TGTGCCAGCAGCCCTGGGACAGGGTGGGTATCAGATACGCAGTATTTT. This translates into CASSPGTGWVSDTQYF. The whole variable domain, filled in from reference TRBV7-9 and TRBJ2-3, reads DTGVSQNPRHKITKRGQNVTFRCDPISEHNRLYWYRQTLGQGPEFLTYFQNEAQLEKSRLLSDRFSAERPKGSFSTLEIQRTEQGDSAMYLCASSPGTGWVSDTQYFGPGTRLTVL.

The chain combines TRBV10-3 with TRBJ2-5; 7 nucleotides line up with TRBD1. The CDR3 totals 18 residues. V lost 5 bases to trimming and J lost 5 bases; unmatched junction nucleotides: 20. CDR1 is ENHRY, CDR2 SYGVKD, per germline. The chain's CDR3 is CAISKYPATGNIGETQYF. The DNA of the CDR3 is TGTGCCATCAGTAAATATCCAGCGACAGGGAATATCGGCGAGACCCAGTACTTC.